The 12 T cell receptor beta chains below come from one sample, sequenced in a study of identical twins (dated by TCRdb to 2016 to 2017). The receptor library was made with 5' RACE. The sample was run on an Illumina HiSeq 2000. TCRdb's own reprocessing of the public reads used fastp at Q25 and MiXCR and kept productive beta chains. Every CDR3 protein is listed once, alongside the most common genes and DNA of its rows. Within this sample are 400,000 to 650,000 distinct CDR3 sequences, with roughly a fifth of them counted one time only. Clones ranked in the top ten supply about 0.91% of the sample. The same sample was also studied in work on T cells expressing NK-cell markers.

Sample: CD4+ T cells sorted from blood. The receptors here all came from a woman under 30 in good health.

The chain uses TRBV20-1 and TRBJ1-2, with D maybe TRBD1 (5 bases). Trimming cost V 4 bases and J 6 bases, with 24 bases left between them. The CDR3 runs 16 residues. Germline assignment: CDR1 DFQATT and CDR2 SNEGSKA (reference sequence). The CDR3 DNA reads as TGCAGTGCTAACCTTCCTCAGGCCGGATCAGGGAATGGCTACACCTTC. Protein: CSANLPQAGSGNGYTF.

This clonotype has a handful of counts. The V and J genes are TRBV20-1 and TRBJ2-3; no clear D. Trimming cost V 6 bases and J 1 base, with 11 bases left between them. The CDR3 is 13 residues long. Per the germline V gene, CDR1 is DFQATT and CDR2 is SNEGSKA (reference sequence). The CDR3 DNA follows: TGCAGTGCCCGAGGACCGGGCACAGATACGCAGTATTTT. Protein product: CSARGPGTDTQYF.

Only a few counts were recorded for this clonotype. The chain links TRBV9 to TRBJ1-1; D is unclear. Per the germline V gene, CDR1 is SGDLS and CDR2 is YYNGEE. CDR3 size: 14 residues. V was shortened by 0 bases and J by 0 bases, with 6 bases between the two germline ends. This CDR3 reads CASSVATVNTEAFF. CDR3 nucleotide sequence: TGTGCCAGCAGCGTAGCTACAGTGAACACTGAAGCTTTCTTT.

The CDR3: CASSDPGRGIDGYTF. DNA for the CDR3: TGTGCCAGCAGTGACCCGGGGAGGGGCATCGATGGCTACACCTTC. V is TRBV6-1 and J is TRBJ1-2, with a possible D match to TRBD1 (5 bases). With 3 bases removed from V and 6 bases from J, the gap between germline ends came to 17 bases. Germline V CDR1 and CDR2: MNHNS, SASEGT. The CDR3 loop spans 15 amino acids.

The rearrangement joins TRBV29-1 to TRBJ1-4; 7 bases are shared with TRBD1. V dropped 4 bases and J dropped 8; count of bases not matched to a gene: 10. The CDR3 extends over 14 amino acids. Germline V gene sequence: CDR1 SQVTM, CDR2 ANQGSEA. The CDR3, as DNA: TGCAGCGTTGGGGGGACAGCGTCAGGAGAAAAACTGTTTTTT. It translates to CSVGGTASGEKLFF.

In this sample, this clonotype turned up a few times. V is TRBV6-5 and J is TRBJ1-2, with unresolved D. Trimming stripped 2 bases from V and 8 bases from J, with 12 bases between. Germline CDR1 reads MNHEY; CDR2 reads SVGAGI. The length of the CDR3 is 13 residues. The CDR3 spells CASSYDAHGGYTF. In nucleotides, the CDR3 is TGTGCCAGCAGTTACGACGCTCACGGGGGCTACACCTTC.

This clonotype showed up many times. Here the CDR3 DNA reads TGTGCCAGCAGTTACGCTAGCGGGAGGGCCAATGAGCAGTTCTTC. Translation gives CASSYASGRANEQFF. V usage is TRBV6-5 and J usage is TRBJ2-1, with 12 bases that match TRBD2. V gave up 2 bases and J gave up 6 bases; unmatched junction bases: 2. The length of the CDR3 is 15 residues. Germline values: CDR1 MNHEY, CDR2 SVGAGI.

This clonotype was counted between two and nine times. The V and J genes are TRBV5-1 and TRBJ1-1, with 7 bases identical to TRBD1. The CDR3 has 15 amino acids. Germline V gene lookup returns CDR1 SGHRS and CDR2 YFSETQ. V lost 4 bases and J lost 0; bases outside the gene matches: 6. The CDR3 DNA reads TGCGCCAGCAGCGACCAAGGGGGCTTGAACACTGAAGCTTTCTTT. Protein product: CASSDQGGLNTEAFF.

The V call is TRBV19, the J call TRBJ2-1; no reliable D call. V lost 1 base and J lost 7, with 11 bases in between. Germline loops: CDR1 LNHDA, CDR2 SQIVND (reference sequence). The CDR3 runs to 14 residues. DNA for the CDR3: TGTGCCAGTAGTATAGCCTTGACGGTGAATGAGCAGTTCTTC. Its protein product is CASSIALTVNEQFF.

This clonotype was seen a handful of times. The V call is TRBV5-1, the J call TRBJ2-6; no clear D gene. The germline V gene encodes CDR1 SGHRS and CDR2 YFSETQ. V was shortened by 1 base and J by 1 base, with 15 bases between the two germline ends. The CDR3 spans 18 residues. The CDR3 spells CASSLTPGELSGANVLTF. The CDR3 DNA sequence: TGCGCCAGCAGCTTGACGCCGGGTGAACTTTCTGGGGCCAACGTCCTGACTTTC.

This clonotype was recorded a few times. The chain combines TRBV7-6 with TRBJ1-1; D is ambiguous. Trimming shortened V by 0 bases and J by 3 bases, and 8 bases separated the two germline ends. CDR1 is SGHVS and CDR2 is FNYEAQ in the germline V gene. The CDR3 length is 14 residues. DNA for the CDR3: TGTGCCAGCAGCTTAGCCGATTGGTACACTGAAGCTTTCTTT. Translation gives CASSLADWYTEAFF.

This clonotype showed up just a few times. The V gene is TRBV20-1, the J gene TRBJ2-1; no clear D gene. This CDR3 comprises 12 residues. Deletions cut 0 bases from V and 9 bases from J, with 9 bases between. From germline, CDR1 is DFQATT and CDR2 SNEGSKA (reference sequence). CDR3 in amino acids: CSARDGGSEQFF. In DNA, the CDR3 is TGCAGTGCTAGAGATGGCGGCAGTGAGCAGTTCTTC.